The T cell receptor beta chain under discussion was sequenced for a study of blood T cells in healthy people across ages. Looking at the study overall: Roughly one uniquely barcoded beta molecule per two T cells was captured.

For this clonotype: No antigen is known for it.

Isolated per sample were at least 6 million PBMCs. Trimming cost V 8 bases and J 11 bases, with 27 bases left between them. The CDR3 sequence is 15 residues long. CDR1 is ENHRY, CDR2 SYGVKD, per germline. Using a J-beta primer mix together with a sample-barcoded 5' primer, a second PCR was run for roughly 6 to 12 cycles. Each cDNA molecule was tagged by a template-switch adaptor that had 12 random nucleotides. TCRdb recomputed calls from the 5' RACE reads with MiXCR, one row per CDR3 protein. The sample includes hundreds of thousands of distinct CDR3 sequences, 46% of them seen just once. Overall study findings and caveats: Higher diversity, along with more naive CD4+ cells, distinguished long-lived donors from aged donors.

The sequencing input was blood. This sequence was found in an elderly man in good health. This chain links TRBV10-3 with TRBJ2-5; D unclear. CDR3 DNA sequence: TGTGCCATCTCGGGTGTCTCCTATCCTGACAATGAGCAGTACTTC. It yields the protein CAISGVSYPDNEQYF.